These 2 T cell receptor beta chains originate from one sample sequenced in a study of blood T cells in healthy people across ages. Combining a sample-barcoded 5' primer with a J-beta primer mix, a second PCR ran for roughly 7 to 12 cycles. MiXCR was run by TCRdb on the 5' RACE reads, yielding one entry per CDR3 protein. The sample lists around 1,700,000 distinct CDR3 sequences, 25% to 30% occurring once. Sequencing was performed on blood. The receptors here all came from a woman younger than 45 in good health.

This clonotype came up many times. The chain recombines TRBV7-6 with TRBJ2-4; 8 bases line up with TRBD2. Trimming removed 0 bases from V and 14 bases from J; junction bases left unmatched: 3. Germline loops: CDR1 SGHVS, CDR2 FNYEAQ. The CDR3 length is 12 residues. The CDR3 region has the DNA TGTGCCAGCAGCTTAGCTAGCGGGACAAAGTACTTC. Its protein product is CASSLASGTKYF.

The rearrangement links TRBV5-1 to TRBJ1-1; 9 positions agree with TRBD1. The CDR3 is 17 amino acids. The germline V gene encodes CDR1 SGHRS and CDR2 YFSETQ. After removal of 5 bases from V and 4 bases from J, the junction contained 15 bases not matched to a gene. CDR3 bases: TGCGCCAGCAGTACCAGAGGGACAGGGAGGGCACGCACTGAAGCTTTCTTT. This encodes CASSTRGTGRARTEAFF.